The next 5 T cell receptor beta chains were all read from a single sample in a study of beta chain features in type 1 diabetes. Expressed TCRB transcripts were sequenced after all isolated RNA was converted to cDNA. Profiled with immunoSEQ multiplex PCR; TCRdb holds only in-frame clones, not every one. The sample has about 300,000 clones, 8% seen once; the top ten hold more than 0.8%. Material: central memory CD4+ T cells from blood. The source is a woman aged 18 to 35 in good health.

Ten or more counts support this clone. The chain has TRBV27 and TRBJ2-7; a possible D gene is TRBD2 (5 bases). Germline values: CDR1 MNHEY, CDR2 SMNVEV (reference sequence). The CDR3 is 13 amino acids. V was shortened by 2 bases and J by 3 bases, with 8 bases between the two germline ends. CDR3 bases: TGTGCCAGCAGTTTACACCGGGGCTACGAGCAGTACTTC. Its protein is CASSLHRGYEQYF.

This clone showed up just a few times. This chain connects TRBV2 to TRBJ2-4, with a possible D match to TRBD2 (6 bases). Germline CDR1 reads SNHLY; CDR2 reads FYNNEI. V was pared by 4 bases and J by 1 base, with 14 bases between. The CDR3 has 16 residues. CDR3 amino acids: CASSVTGVRAKNIQYF. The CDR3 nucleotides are TGTGCCAGCAGTGTGACGGGGGTCCGGGCCAAAAACATTCAGTACTTC.

CDR3 loop: CASSPAPSGGGYEQFF. DNA of the CDR3: TGTGCCAGCAGCCCCGCCCCTAGCGGGGGGGGCTATGAGCAGTTCTTC. The chain carries TRBV4-2 and TRBJ2-1; TRBD2 agrees at 12 bases. J was trimmed by 8 bases and V by 4 bases; bases with no gene match: 9. The CDR3 is 16 amino acids. In germline, CDR1 is LGHNA, CDR2 YNFKEQ.

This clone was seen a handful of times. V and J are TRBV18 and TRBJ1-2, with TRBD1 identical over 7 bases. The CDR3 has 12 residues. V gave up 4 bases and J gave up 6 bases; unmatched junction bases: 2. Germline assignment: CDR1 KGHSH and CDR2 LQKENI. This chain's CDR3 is CASSQDRDGYTF. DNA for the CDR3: TGTGCCAGCTCACAAGACAGGGATGGCTACACCTTC. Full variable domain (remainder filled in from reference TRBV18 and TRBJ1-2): NAGVMQNPRHLVRRRGQEARLRCSPMKGHSHVYWYRQLPEEGLKFMVYLQKENIIDESGMPKERFSAEFPKEGPSILRIQQVVRGDSAAYFCASSQDRDGYTFGSGTRLTVV.

The CDR3 spells CASSLEVDYYNEQFF. The CDR3 bases are TGTGCCAGCAGCTTAGAGGTCGACTACTACAATGAGCAGTTCTTC. The V and J genes are TRBV7-2 and TRBJ2-1; TRBD2 is a possible D gene (5 bases). Germline V gene data show CDR1 as SGHTA and CDR2 as FQGNSA. CDR3 length: 15 residues. Trimming cost V 1 base and J 3 bases, with 10 bases left between them.